This T cell receptor beta chain was observed in a study of blood T cell repertoires in COVID-19. Study context: Nucleic acid was either cDNA or gDNA, and it came from T cells, B-cell-depleted T cells, or PBMCs.

Profiling relied on immunoSEQ multiplex PCR, and the TCRdb table lists in-frame clones only, not all of them. The repertoire holds 150,000 or so clones, with approximately 83% as singletons. V was cut by 4 bases and J by 3 bases, with 20 bases left in between. From germline, CDR1 is SGHDT and CDR2 YYEEEE. There are 17 residues in the CDR3. V usage is TRBV5-6 and J usage is TRBJ1-3; possible D gene TRBD1, 5 bases. Material: peripheral blood. This receptor was taken from a woman aged 80 or over with acute or convalescent COVID-19. CDR3 nucleotides: TGTGCCAGCAGCCATATGGGTGGCCAGGGCCGTGGAAACACCATATATTTT. Protein sequence: CASSHMGGQGRGNTIYF.